This record concerns one TCR beta chain sequence. Its target is not known. Sequencing was performed with immunoSEQ multiplex PCR; in TCRdb, only in-frame clones are kept and a portion is missing. The sample has 210,000 or so clones; approximately 94% are singletons. These data are taken from a study of T cell responses to AZD1222 COVID-19 vaccine. Points from the study as a whole: Unmutated variant regions are reportedly targeted by nearly half of spike-specific TCRs. Only a handful of individuals given AZD1222 were seropositive at baseline.

Germline V gene data show CDR1 as KGHSH and CDR2 as LQKENI. With 4 bases clipped from V and 5 bases from J, the junction kept 5 bases outside the gene matches. This CDR3 spans 14 amino acids. The chain combines TRBV18 with TRBJ2-5; 9 nucleotides line up with TRBD1. This TCR was recovered from an adult who received the MenACWY meningococcal vaccine as a control. Sequencing was performed on peripheral blood, taken 28 days after the second dose of the MenACWY control vaccine. The CDR3 DNA reads as TGTGCCAGCTCACGAGACAGGGGGTCGGAGACCCAGTACTTC. Protein product: CASSRDRGSETQYF. The full variable domain, rest sourced from reference TRBV18 and TRBJ2-5, is NAGVMQNPRHLVRRRGQEARLRCSPMKGHSHVYWYRQLPEEGLKFMVYLQKENIIDESGMPKERFSAEFPKEGPSILRIQQVVRGDSAAYFCASSRDRGSETQYFGPGTRLLVL.